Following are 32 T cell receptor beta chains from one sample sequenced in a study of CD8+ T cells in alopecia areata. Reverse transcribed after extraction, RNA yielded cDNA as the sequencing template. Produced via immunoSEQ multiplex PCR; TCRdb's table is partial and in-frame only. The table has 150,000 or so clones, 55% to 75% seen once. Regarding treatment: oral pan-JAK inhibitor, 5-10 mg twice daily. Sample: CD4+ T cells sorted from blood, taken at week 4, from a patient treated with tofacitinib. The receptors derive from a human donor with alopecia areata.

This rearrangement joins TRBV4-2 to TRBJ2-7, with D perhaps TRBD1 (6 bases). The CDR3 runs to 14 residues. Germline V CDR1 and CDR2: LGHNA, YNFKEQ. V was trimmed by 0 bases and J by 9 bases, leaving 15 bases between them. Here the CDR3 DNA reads TGTGCCAGCAGCCAAGATTGGGGGCTTGACCCGCAGTACTTC. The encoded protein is CASSQDWGLDPQYF.

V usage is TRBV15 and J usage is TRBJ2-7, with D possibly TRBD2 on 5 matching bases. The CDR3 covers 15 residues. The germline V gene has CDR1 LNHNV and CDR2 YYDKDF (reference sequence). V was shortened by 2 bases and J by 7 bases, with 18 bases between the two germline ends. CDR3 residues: CATSRSGRSLREQYF. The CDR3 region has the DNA TGTGCCACCAGCAGAAGTGGGAGATCCTTGAGGGAGCAGTACTTC.

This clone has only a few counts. The CDR3 spells CASSLAGTGFGEKLFF. In DNA, the CDR3 is TGCGCCAGCAGCTTGGCCGGGACAGGGTTCGGGGAAAAACTGTTTTTT. The chain carries TRBV5-1 and TRBJ1-4; 9 bases agree with TRBD1. This CDR3 has 16 amino acids. V trimming: 0 bases; J trimming: 8 bases; junction bases outside the gene matches: 8. CDR1 and CDR2 (germline): SGHRS, YFSETQ. The entire variable domain, with the rest obtained from reference TRBV5-1 and TRBJ1-4, is as follows: KAGVTQTPRYLIKTRGQQVTLSCSPISGHRSVSWYQQTPGQGLQFLFEYFSETQRNKGNFPGRFSGRQFSNSRSEMNVSTLELGDSALYLCASSLAGTGFGEKLFFGSGTQLSVL.

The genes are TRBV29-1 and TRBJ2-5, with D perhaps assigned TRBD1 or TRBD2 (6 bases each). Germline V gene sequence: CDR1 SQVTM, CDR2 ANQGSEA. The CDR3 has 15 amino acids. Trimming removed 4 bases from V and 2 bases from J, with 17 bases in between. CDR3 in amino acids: CSVAGGPTVQETQYF. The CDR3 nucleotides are TGCAGCGTTGCCGGGGGCCCCACAGTACAAGAGACCCAGTACTTC. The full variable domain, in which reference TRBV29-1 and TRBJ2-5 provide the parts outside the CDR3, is SAVISQKPSRDICQRGTSLTIQCQVDSQVTMMFWYRQQPGQSLTLIATANQGSEATYESGFVIDKFPISRPNLTFSTLTVSNMSPEDSSIYLCSVAGGPTVQETQYFGPGTRLLVL.

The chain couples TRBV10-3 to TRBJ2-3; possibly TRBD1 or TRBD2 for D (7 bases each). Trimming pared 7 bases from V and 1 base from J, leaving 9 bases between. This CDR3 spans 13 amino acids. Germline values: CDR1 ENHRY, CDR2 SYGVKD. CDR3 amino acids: CAITGGGTDTQYF. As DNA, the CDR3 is TGTGCCATCACAGGGGGGGGCACAGATACGCAGTATTTT.

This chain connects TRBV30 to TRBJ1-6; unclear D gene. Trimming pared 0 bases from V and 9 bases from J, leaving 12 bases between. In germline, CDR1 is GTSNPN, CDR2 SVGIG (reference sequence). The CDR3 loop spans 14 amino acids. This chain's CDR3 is CAWSVTGLGSPLHF. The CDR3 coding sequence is TGTGCCTGGAGTGTAACCGGGTTGGGTTCACCCCTCCACTTT.

The CDR3: CAWSLDRGNTEAFF. DNA of the CDR3: TGTGCCTGGAGTCTGGACAGGGGCAACACTGAAGCTTTCTTT. The chain employs TRBV30 and TRBJ1-1, with TRBD1 matching 9 bases. The CDR3 covers 14 residues. Germline CDR1 GTSNPN, CDR2 SVGIG (reference sequence). After removal of 2 bases from V and 2 bases from J, the junction contained 3 bases not matched to a gene.

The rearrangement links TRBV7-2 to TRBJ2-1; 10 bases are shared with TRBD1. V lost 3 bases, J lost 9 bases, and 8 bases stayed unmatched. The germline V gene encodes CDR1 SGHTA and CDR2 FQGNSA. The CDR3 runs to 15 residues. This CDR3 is CASSFDRGQGGEQFF. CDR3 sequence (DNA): TGTGCCAGCAGCTTTGACAGGGGGCAGGGCGGTGAGCAGTTCTTC.

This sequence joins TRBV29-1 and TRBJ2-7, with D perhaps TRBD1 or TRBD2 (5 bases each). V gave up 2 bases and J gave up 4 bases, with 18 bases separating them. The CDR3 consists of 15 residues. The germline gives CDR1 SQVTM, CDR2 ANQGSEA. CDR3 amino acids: CSVESGTDLIYEQYF. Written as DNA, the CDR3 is TGCAGCGTTGAATCCGGGACCGATCTGATTTACGAGCAGTACTTC.

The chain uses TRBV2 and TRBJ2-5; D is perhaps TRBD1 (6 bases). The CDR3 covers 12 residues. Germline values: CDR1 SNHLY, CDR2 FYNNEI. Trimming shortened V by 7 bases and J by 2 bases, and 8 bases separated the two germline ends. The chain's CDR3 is CASTGQQETQYF. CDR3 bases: TGTGCCAGCACCGGACAGCAAGAGACCCAGTACTTC.

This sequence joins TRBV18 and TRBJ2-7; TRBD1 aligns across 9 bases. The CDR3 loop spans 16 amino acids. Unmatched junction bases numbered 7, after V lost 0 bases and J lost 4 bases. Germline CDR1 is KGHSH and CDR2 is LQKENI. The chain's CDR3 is CASSPPRSGQGYEQYF. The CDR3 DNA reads TGTGCCAGCTCACCACCGAGATCAGGACAGGGGTACGAGCAGTACTTC.

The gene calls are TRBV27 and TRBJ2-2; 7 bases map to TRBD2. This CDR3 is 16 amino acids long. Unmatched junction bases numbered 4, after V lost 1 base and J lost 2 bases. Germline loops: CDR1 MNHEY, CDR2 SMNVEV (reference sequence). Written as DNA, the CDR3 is TGTGCCAGCAGTTTATGGCTAGCGGTCAACACCGGGGAGCTGTTTTTT. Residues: CASSLWLAVNTGELFF.

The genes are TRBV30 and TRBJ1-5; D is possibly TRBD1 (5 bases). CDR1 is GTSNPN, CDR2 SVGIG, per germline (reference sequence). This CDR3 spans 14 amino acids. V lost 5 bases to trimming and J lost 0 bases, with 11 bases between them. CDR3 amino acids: CAWSRGDSNQPQHF. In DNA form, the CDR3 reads TGTGCCTGGTCACGGGGGGATAGCAATCAGCCCCAGCATTTT.

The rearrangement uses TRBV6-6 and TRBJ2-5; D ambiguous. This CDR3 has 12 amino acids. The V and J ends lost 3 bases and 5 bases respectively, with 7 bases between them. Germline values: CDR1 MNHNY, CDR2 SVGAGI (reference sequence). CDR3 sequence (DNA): TGTGCCAGCAGTTATAGGTCGGAGACCCAGTACTTC. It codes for CASSYRSETQYF.

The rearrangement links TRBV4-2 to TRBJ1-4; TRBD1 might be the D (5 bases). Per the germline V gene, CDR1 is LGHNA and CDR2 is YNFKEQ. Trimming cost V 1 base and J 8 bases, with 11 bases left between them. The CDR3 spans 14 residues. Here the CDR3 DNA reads TGTGCCAGCAGCCAAGGCCAGGGAGGGGAAAAACTGTTTTTT. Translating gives CASSQGQGGEKLFF.

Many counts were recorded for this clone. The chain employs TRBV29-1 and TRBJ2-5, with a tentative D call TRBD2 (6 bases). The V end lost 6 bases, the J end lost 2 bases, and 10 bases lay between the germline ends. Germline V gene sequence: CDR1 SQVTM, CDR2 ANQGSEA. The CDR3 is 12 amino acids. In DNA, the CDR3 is TGCAGCGTGGGACTGAAACAAGAGACCCAGTACTTC. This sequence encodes CSVGLKQETQYF.

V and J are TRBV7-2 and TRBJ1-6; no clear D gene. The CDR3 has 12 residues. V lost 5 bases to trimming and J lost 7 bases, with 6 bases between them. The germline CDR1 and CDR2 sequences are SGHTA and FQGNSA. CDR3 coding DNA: TGTGCCAGCAGCCGGGGAAATTCACCCCTCCACTTT. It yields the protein CASSRGNSPLHF.

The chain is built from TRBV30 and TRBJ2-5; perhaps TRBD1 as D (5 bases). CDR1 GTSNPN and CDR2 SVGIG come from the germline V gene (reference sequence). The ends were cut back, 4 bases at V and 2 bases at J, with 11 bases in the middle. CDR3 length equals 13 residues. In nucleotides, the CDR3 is TGTGCCTGGAACGACAGATTGCAAGAGACCCAGTACTTC. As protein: CAWNDRLQETQYF.

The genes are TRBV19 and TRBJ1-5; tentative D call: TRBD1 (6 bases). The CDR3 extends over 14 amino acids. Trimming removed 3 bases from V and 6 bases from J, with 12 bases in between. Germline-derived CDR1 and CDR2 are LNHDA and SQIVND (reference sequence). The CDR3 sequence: CASSMGGLSQPQHF. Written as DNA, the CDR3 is TGTGCCAGTAGTATGGGGGGGCTCAGTCAGCCCCAGCATTTT. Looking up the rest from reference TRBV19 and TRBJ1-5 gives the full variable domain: DGGITQSPKYLFRKEGQNVTLSCEQNLNHDAMYWYRQDPGQGLRLIYYSQIVNDFQKGDIAEGYSVSREKKESFPLTVTSAQKNPTAFYLCASSMGGLSQPQHFGDGTRLSIL.

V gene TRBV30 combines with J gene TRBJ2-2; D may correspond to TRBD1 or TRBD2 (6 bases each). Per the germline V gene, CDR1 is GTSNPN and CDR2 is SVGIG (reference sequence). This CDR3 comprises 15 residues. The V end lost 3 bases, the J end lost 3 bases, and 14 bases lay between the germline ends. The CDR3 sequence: CAWRGRGRDTGELFF. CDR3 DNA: TGTGCCTGGAGGGGACGGGGGCGCGACACCGGGGAGCTGTTTTTT.

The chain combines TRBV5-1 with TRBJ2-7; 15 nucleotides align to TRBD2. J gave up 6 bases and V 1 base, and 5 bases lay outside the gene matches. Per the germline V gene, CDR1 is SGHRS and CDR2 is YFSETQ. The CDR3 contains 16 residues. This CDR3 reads CASSLLGLAGGSEQYF. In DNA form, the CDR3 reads TGCGCCAGCAGCTTGCTGGGACTAGCGGGGGGCAGCGAGCAGTACTTC.

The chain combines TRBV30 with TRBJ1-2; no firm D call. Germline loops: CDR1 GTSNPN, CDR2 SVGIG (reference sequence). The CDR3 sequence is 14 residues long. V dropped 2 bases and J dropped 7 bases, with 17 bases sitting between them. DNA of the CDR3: TGTGCCTGGAGTACCCTACACGGGCGGGGTGGCTACACCTTC. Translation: CAWSTLHGRGGYTF. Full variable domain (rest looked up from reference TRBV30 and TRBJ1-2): SQTIHQWPATLVQPVGSPLSLECTVEGTSNPNLYWYRQAAGRGLQLLFYSVGIGQISSEVPQNLSASRPQDRQFILSSKKLLLSDSGFYLCAWSTLHGRGGYTFGSGTRLTVV.

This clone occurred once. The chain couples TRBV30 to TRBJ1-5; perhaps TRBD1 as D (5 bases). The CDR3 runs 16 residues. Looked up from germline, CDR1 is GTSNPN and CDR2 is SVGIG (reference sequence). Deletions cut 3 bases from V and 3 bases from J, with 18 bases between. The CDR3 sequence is CAWRAGGVRVNQPQHF. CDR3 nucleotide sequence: TGTGCCTGGAGGGCCGGGGGGGTTCGGGTCAATCAGCCCCAGCATTTT.

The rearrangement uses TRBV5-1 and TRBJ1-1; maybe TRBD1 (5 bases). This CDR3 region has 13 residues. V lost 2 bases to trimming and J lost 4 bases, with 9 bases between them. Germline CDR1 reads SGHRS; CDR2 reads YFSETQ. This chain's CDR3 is CASSFRGGTEAFF. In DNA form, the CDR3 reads TGCGCCAGCAGCTTTCGGGGGGGCACTGAAGCTTTCTTT.

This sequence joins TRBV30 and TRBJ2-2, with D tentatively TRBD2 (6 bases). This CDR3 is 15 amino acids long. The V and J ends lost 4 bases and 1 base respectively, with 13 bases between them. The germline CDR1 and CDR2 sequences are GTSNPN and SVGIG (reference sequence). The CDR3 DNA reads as TGTGCCTGGAAACCGGGACTCAAGAACACCGGGGAGCTGTTTTTT. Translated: CAWKPGLKNTGELFF.

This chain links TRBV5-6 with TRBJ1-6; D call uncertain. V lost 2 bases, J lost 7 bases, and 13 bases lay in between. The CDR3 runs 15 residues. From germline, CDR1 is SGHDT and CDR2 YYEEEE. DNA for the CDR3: TGTGCCAGCAGCTTAACCGGGCTGCGGAATTCACCCCTCCACTTT. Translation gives CASSLTGLRNSPLHF.

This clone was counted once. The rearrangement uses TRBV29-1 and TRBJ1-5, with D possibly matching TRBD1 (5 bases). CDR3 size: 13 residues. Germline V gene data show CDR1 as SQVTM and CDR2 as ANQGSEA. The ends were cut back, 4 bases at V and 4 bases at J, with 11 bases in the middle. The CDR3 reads CSVGWGSNQPQHF. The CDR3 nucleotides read TGCAGCGTTGGTTGGGGGTCGAATCAGCCCCAGCATTTT.

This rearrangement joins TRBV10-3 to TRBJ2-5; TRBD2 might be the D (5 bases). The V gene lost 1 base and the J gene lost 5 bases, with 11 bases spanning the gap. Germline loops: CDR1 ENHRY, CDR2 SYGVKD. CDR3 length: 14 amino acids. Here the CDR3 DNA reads TGTGCCATCAGTGAGTTCGGGGAAGAGGAGACCCAGTACTTC. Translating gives CAISEFGEEETQYF.

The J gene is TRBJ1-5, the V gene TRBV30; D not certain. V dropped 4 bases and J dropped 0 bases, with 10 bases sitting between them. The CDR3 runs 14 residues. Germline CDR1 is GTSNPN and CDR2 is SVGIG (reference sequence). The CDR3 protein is CAWKVRYSNQPQHF. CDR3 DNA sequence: TGTGCCTGGAAGGTCCGGTATAGCAATCAGCCCCAGCATTTT.

The chain's CDR3 is CSVRRDMTDTDTQYF. The DNA for the CDR3 is TGCAGCGTTCGAAGGGACATGACCGACACAGATACGCAGTATTTT. This chain joins TRBV29-1 and TRBJ2-3; D may be TRBD1 (6 bases). The V gene's germline CDR1 is SQVTM and CDR2 ANQGSEA. The CDR3 length is 15 residues. V lost 5 bases and J lost 2, with 17 bases in between.

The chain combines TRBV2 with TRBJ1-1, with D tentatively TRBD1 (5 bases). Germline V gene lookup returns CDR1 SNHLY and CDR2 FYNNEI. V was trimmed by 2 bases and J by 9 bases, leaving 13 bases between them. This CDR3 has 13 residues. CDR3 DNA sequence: TGTGCCAGCAGTGAATGGGGCGGAGGGCAAGCTTTCTTT. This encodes CASSEWGGGQAFF.

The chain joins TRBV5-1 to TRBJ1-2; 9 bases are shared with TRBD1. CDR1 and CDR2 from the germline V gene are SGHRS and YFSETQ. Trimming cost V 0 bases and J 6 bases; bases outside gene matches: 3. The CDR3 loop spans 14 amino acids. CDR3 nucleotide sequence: TGCGCCAGCAGCTTGGAAACAGGGGGCGATGGCTACACCTTC. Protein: CASSLETGGDGYTF.